The present T cell receptor (beta chain) was sequenced within a study of beta chain features in type 1 diabetes. Study-level findings and limits: TCRB CDR3 length was moderately but significantly reduced in all four CD4+ subsets of Type 1 diabetes patients.

All of the isolated RNA was reverse transcribed, so expressed TCRB transcripts were sequenced. Produced via immunoSEQ multiplex PCR; TCRdb's table is partial and in-frame only. The sample carries over 200,000 clones, approximately 10% recorded once. This CDR3 has 14 residues. The germline CDR1 and CDR2 sequences are SEHNR and FQNEAQ (reference sequence). V lost 2 bases and J lost 2, with 9 bases in between. This clone was recorded a few times. Its antigen is currently unknown. Input material: naive CD4+ T cells from blood. The receptor's source is a man aged 30 to 39 with type 1 diabetes. The chain has TRBV7-9 and TRBJ2-5; D is ambiguous. CDR3 DNA sequence: TGTGCCAGCAGCTTATTTCCAGATCAAGAGACCCAGTACTTC. Protein sequence: CASSLFPDQETQYF.